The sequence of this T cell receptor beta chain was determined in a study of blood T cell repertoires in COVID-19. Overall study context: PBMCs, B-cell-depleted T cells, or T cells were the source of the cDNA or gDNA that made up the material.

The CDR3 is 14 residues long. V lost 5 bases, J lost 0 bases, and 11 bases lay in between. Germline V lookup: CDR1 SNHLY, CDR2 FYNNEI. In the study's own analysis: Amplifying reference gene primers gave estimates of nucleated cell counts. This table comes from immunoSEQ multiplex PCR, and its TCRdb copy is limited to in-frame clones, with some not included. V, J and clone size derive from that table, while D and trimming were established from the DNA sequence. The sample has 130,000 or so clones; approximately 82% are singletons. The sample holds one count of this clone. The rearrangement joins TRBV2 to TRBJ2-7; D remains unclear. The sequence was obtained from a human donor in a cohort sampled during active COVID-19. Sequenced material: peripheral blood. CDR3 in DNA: TGTGCCAGCAGTTTGACACAAACCTCCTACGAGCAGTACTTC. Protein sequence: CASSLTQTSYEQYF. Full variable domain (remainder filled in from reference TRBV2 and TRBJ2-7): EPEVTQTPSHQVTQMGQEVILRCVPISNHLYFYWYRQILGQKVEFLVSFYNNEISEKSEIFDDQFSVERPDGSNFTLKIRSTKLEDSAMYFCASSLTQTSYEQYFGPGTRLTVT.